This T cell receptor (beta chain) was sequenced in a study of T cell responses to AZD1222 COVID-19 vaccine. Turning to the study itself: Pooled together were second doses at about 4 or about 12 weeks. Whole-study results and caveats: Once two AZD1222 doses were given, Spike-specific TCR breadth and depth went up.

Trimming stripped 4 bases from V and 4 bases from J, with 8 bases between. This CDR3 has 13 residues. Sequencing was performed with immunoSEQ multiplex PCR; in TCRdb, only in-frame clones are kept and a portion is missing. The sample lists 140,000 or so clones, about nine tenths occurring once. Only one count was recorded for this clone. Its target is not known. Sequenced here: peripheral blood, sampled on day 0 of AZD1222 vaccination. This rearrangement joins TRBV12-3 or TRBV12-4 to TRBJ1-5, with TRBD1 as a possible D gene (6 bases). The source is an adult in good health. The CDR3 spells CASSYRENQPQHF. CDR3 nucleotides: TGTGCCAGCAGTTACAGGGAAAATCAGCCCCAGCATTTT.